These 17 T cell receptor beta chains came from one sample sequenced in a study of T-cell reconstitution after alpha-beta-depleted transplantation in children. The authors prepared the TCRbeta library with unique molecular identifiers. TCRdb recomputed calls from the PCR reads with MiXCR, one row per CDR3 protein. The repertoire holds hundreds of thousands of distinct CDR3 sequences, with approximately 10% as singletons. The material sequenced was PBMCs from the stem cell graft donor, taken from the stem cell graft. Receptors were obtained from a human donor who donated a stem cell graft to a child with acute myeloid leukemia.

This clonotype was counted ten times or more. The chain has TRBV6-2 or TRBV6-3 and TRBJ2-5; D gene uncertain. Looked up from germline, CDR1 is MNHEY and CDR2 is SVGEGT. This CDR3 comprises 12 residues. With 2 bases removed from V and 5 bases from J, the gap between germline ends came to 6 bases. The CDR3 DNA sequence: TGTGCCAGCAGTTACGAGGAGGAGACCCAGTACTTC. Amino acids: CASSYEEETQYF.

The sample holds many counts of this clonotype. The chain recombines TRBV29-1 with TRBJ1-2, with a possible D match to TRBD1 (5 bases). This CDR3 spans 11 amino acids. Germline V gene sequence: CDR1 SQVTM, CDR2 ANQGSEA. The germline V and J ends were trimmed by 7 bases and 3 bases, with 9 bases remaining between them. The DNA for the CDR3 is TGCAGCGGTGGGACGGACTATGGCTACACCTTC. The encoded protein is CSGGTDYGYTF.

This clonotype was seen repeatedly, ten times or more. This chain links TRBV12-3 or TRBV12-4 with TRBJ1-1; D call uncertain. The CDR3 covers 14 residues. V was cut by 3 bases and J by 6 bases, with 14 bases left in between. The CDR3 nucleotides are TGTGCCAGCAGTTTCCAGTTAGCTATGGCTGAAGCTTTCTTT. This encodes CASSFQLAMAEAFF.

The rearrangement joins TRBV2 to TRBJ2-1; D ambiguous. With 9 bases removed from V and 11 bases from J, the gap between germline ends came to 11 bases. Germline V gene sequence: CDR1 SNHLY, CDR2 FYNNEI. This CDR3 is built from 10 residues. Here the CDR3 reads CASQDSQQFF. Here the CDR3 DNA reads TGTGCCAGTCAAGACTCCCAGCAGTTCTTC. Combining the CDR3 with reference TRBV2 and TRBJ2-1 gives the whole variable domain EPEVTQTPSHQVTQMGQEVILRCVPISNHLYFYWYRQILGQKVEFLVSFYNNEISEKSEIFDDQFSVERPDGSNFTLKIRSTKLEDSAMYFCASQDSQQFFGPGTRLTVL.

The V call is TRBV15, the J call TRBJ2-6; D may be TRBD1 (5 bases). V dropped 0 bases and J dropped 0 bases, with 15 bases sitting between them. The CDR3 runs to 19 residues. Germline assignment: CDR1 LNHNV and CDR2 YYDKDF (reference sequence). The DNA for the CDR3 is TGTGCCACCAGCAGAGAGGCAGGGTCCAGCAACTCTGGGGCCAACGTCCTGACTTTC. It specifies CATSREAGSSNSGANVLTF.

This clonotype was seen many times. The CDR3 sequence: CSARDQPGNEKLFF. The DNA of the CDR3 is TGCAGTGCTAGAGATCAGCCAGGGAATGAAAAACTGTTTTTT. V gene TRBV20-1 combines with J gene TRBJ1-4; D might be TRBD1 (5 bases). CDR1 DFQATT and CDR2 SNEGSKA come from the germline V gene (reference sequence). The CDR3 covers 14 residues. Trimming pared 0 bases from V and 5 bases from J, leaving 10 bases between.

This clonotype was seen ten or more times. The chain links TRBV9 to TRBJ2-7, with 8 bases lining up with TRBD1. The V segment lost 4 bases and the J segment 3 bases; nucleotides outside the gene matches: 6. The CDR3 is 14 amino acids. The germline V gene encodes CDR1 SGDLS and CDR2 YYNGEE. The CDR3 bases are TGTGCCAGCAGCTCAACAGGGGGAAACTACGAGCAGTACTTC. Protein product: CASSSTGGNYEQYF.

There are a few counts of this clonotype. This chain links TRBV18 with TRBJ2-3; TRBD1 matches at 7 bases. Germline V gene sequence: CDR1 KGHSH, CDR2 LQKENI. V gave up 4 bases and J gave up 2 bases; unmatched junction bases: 6. The CDR3 runs 15 residues. CDR3 protein: CASSRTGDTTDTQYF. CDR3 in DNA: TGTGCCAGCTCACGTACAGGGGACACCACAGATACGCAGTATTTT. Using reference TRBV18 and TRBJ2-3 for the parts outside the CDR3, the full variable domain is NAGVMQNPRHLVRRRGQEARLRCSPMKGHSHVYWYRQLPEEGLKFMVYLQKENIIDESGMPKERFSAEFPKEGPSILRIQQVVRGDSAAYFCASSRTGDTTDTQYFGPGTRLTVL.

The chain has TRBV4-2 and TRBJ2-6; no reliable D call. Germline V lookup: CDR1 LGHNA, CDR2 YNFKEQ. V was clipped by 5 bases and J by 0 bases, with 14 bases between them. The CDR3 sequence is 17 residues long. The CDR3 sequence is CASSDRVLGSGANVLTF. CDR3 coding DNA: TGTGCCAGCAGCGATAGGGTACTCGGCTCTGGGGCCAACGTCCTGACTTTC.

CDR3 coding DNA: TGTGCCATCAGTGAGTCGACTTCGCGCAATCAGCCCCAGCATTTT. Translating it yields CAISESTSRNQPQHF. The genes are TRBV10-3 and TRBJ1-5; D gene uncertain. The length of the CDR3 is 15 residues. V gave up 0 bases and J gave up 2 bases, with 8 bases separating them. Per the germline V gene, CDR1 is ENHRY and CDR2 is SYGVKD.

This clonotype was counted ten times or more. This sequence joins TRBV29-1 and TRBJ1-2, with D perhaps TRBD1 (6 bases). The CDR3 has 13 residues. The V gene lost 3 bases and the J gene lost 8 bases, with 16 bases spanning the gap. Germline V CDR1 and CDR2: SQVTM, ANQGSEA. CDR3 in DNA: TGCAGCGTTGAGGGGGCAGGGACGGAAGGCTACACCTTC. Translation gives CSVEGAGTEGYTF.

This clonotype was detected ten times or more. V gene TRBV15 combines with J gene TRBJ2-3; D is unresolved. Germline CDR1 LNHNV, CDR2 YYDKDF (reference sequence). V was clipped by 1 base and J by 0 bases, with 5 bases between them. This CDR3 has 14 amino acids. CDR3 protein: CATSRGGSTDTQYF. CDR3 coding DNA: TGTGCCACCAGCAGAGGTGGGAGCACAGATACGCAGTATTTT. Based on the CDR3 plus reference TRBV15 and TRBJ2-3, the full variable domain is DAMVIQNPRYQVTQFGKPVTLSCSQTLNHNVMYWYQQKSSQAPKLLFHYYDKDFNNEADTPDNFQSRRPNTSFCFLDIRSPGLGDTAMYLCATSRGGSTDTQYFGPGTRLTVL.

This clonotype was recorded many times. The rearrangement links TRBV15 to TRBJ2-1, with D possibly matching TRBD1 (6 bases). V was cut by 3 bases and J by 0 bases, with 9 bases left in between. The CDR3 length is 15 residues. CDR1 LNHNV and CDR2 YYDKDF come from the germline V gene (reference sequence). CDR3 in amino acids: CATSSGQSSYNEQFF. CDR3 DNA: TGTGCCACCAGCAGCGGACAGAGCTCCTACAATGAGCAGTTCTTC.

This clonotype was counted only a few times. This chain links TRBV7-2 with TRBJ2-5; tentative D call: TRBD1 (6 bases). The CDR3 totals 11 residues. Per the germline V gene, CDR1 is SGHTA and CDR2 is FQGNSA. Deletions cut 5 bases from V and 7 bases from J, with 8 bases between. CDR3 region: CASSAQGTQYF. CDR3 DNA sequence: TGTGCCAGCAGCGCACAGGGGACCCAGTACTTC.

The CDR3 DNA reads as TGCAGTGCTCAGCGCAGGGGCATGAACACTGAAGCTTTCTTT. Protein product: CSAQRRGMNTEAFF. V usage is TRBV20-1 and J usage is TRBJ1-1; D is perhaps TRBD1 (6 bases). V lost 5 bases and J 0 bases, leaving 13 bases between the germline ends. CDR1 is DFQATT and CDR2 is SNEGSKA in the germline V gene (reference sequence). The CDR3 spans 14 residues.

The chain has TRBV28 and TRBJ2-7; 14 bases line up with TRBD2. V trimming: 6 bases; J trimming: 3 bases; junction bases outside the gene matches: 10. The germline V gene encodes CDR1 MDHEN and CDR2 SYDVKM. CDR3 length: 17 residues. The DNA for the CDR3 is TGTGCCAGCAGAACGGGACAGGGGACTAGCGGGAGCTACGAGCAGTACTTC. It translates to CASRTGQGTSGSYEQYF.

Many counts were recorded for this clonotype. The J gene is TRBJ2-7, the V gene TRBV2; the match to TRBD2 covers 7 bases. The CDR3 has 15 amino acids. With 1 base clipped from V and 3 bases from J, the junction kept 6 bases outside the gene matches. Germline V gene lookup returns CDR1 SNHLY and CDR2 FYNNEI. The CDR3 is CASSEGWAGVYEQYF. CDR3 sequence (DNA): TGTGCCAGCAGTGAAGGATGGGCGGGAGTCTACGAGCAGTACTTC.